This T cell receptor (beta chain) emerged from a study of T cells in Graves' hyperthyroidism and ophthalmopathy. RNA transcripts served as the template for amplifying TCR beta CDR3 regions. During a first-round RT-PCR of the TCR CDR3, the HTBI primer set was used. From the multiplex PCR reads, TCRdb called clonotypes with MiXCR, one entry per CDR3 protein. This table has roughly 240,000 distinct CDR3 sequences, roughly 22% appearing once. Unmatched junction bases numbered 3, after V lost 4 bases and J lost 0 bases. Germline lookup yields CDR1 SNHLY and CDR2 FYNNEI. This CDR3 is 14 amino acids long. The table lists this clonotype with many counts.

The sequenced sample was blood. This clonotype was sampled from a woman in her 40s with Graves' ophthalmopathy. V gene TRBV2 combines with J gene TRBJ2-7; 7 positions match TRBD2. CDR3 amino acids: CASSGGRVSYEQYF. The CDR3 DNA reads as TGTGCCAGCAGTGGGGGGAGGGTCTCCTACGAGCAGTACTTC.